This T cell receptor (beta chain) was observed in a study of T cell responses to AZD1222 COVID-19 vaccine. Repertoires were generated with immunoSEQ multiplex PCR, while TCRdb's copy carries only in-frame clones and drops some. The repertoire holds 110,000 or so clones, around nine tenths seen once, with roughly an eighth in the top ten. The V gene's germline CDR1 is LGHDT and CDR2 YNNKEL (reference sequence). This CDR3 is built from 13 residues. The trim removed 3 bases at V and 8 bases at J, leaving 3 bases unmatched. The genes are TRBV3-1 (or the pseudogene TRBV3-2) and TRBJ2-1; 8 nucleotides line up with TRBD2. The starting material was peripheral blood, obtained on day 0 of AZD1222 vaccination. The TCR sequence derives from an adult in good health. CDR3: CASSHSGGDEQFF. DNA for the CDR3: TGTGCCAGCAGCCATTCCGGGGGGGATGAGCAGTTCTTC.